The present T cell receptor beta chain was sequenced within a study of shared clonotypes between healthy human individuals. Regarding the study as a whole: Sampling involved blood alone; tissue repertoires likely differ.

Of note for this clone: The antigen is not known.

The ends were cut back, 0 bases at V and 1 base at J, with 6 bases in the middle. Germline CDR1 reads SGHTA; CDR2 reads FQGTGA. This CDR3 contains 14 residues. When replicate PCRs were run on sorted subsets, they used about 220 ng DNA, about 30,000 T cell genomes. TCRdb's table, derived via immunoSEQ multiplex PCR, lists solely in-frame clones and lacks some. Of 1,500,000 or so clones in the sample, over 95% were seen once. Sequencing used naive CD4+ T cells sorted from blood. Subset indicated: CD45RA+ positively selected. The sequence was collected from a man aged 30 to 39 in good health. The V and J genes are TRBV7-3 and TRBJ2-5; possible D gene TRBD2, 5 bases. The CDR3 loop is CASSLTSGQETQYF. The CDR3 bases are TGTGCCAGCAGCTTAACCAGCGGCCAAGAGACCCAGTACTTC.